This T cell receptor beta chain was identified in a study of blood T cell repertoires in COVID-19. Study context: COVID-19 samples from acute and convalescent phases originated in the United States, Italy and Spain. T cells, B-cell-depleted T cells, or PBMCs supplied cDNA or gDNA.

Germline lookup yields CDR1 SGHNT and CDR2 YYREEE (reference sequence). CDR3 length: 14 residues. V lost 1 base to trimming and J lost 3 bases, with 11 bases between them. In the authors' workflow: Scientists estimated how many nucleated cells there were by amplifying reference gene primers. Measured with immunoSEQ multiplex PCR; TCRdb has only the in-frame clones, and not every one. That table is the source of V, J and clone size, and D and trimming were worked out from the DNA. This table has some 70,000 clones, more than 60% appearing once. The chain links TRBV5-4 to TRBJ2-7; a possible D gene is TRBD2 (5 bases). Sequenced: peripheral blood. The receptor was isolated from a woman between 50 and 59 years old with acute or convalescent COVID-19. The CDR3 sequence: CASSLYLGSYEQYF. The DNA of the CDR3 is TGTGCCAGCAGCTTGTATCTGGGGAGCTACGAGCAGTACTTC.